These T cell receptor beta chains were read from a single sample in a study of regulatory T cells in long-lasting Graves disease. MiXCR, applied by TCRdb to the multiplex PCR reads, yields one record per CDR3 protein. The sample carries about 370,000 distinct CDR3 sequences, about 16% recorded once. The starting material was peripheral blood mononuclear cells (PBMCs), obtained at new diagnosis, from a patient treated with antithyroid drugs. Source of these receptors: a female donor with Graves disease. Each CDR3 is given with its conserved first and last residue. A D gene is named only where the DNA matches it firmly. Clone size appears in some rows only: once, few, many, or a class for an expanded clone.

clone size,D gene,V gene,J gene,CDR3 protein,CDR3 DNA
-,TRBD2,TRBV4-3,TRBJ2-4,CASSQGWTSGRVAKNIQYF,TGCGCCAGCAGCCAAGGCTGGACTAGCGGGAGGGTAGCCAAAAACATTCAGTACTTC
many,-,TRBV19,TRBJ2-1,CASQQGRGRNEQFF,TGTGCCAGTCAACAGGGGCGGGGGCGGAATGAGCAGTTCTTC
many,-,TRBV12-3/TRBV12-4,TRBJ1-5,CASSGEGQPQHF,TGTGCCAGCAGCGGGGAGGGTCAGCCCCAGCATTTT
many,TRBD2,TRBV7-2,TRBJ2-1,CASSLEDGRVYYNEQFF,TGTGCCAGCAGCTTAGAAGACGGGAGGGTGTACTACAATGAGCAGTTCTTC
-,-,TRBV4-3,TRBJ1-5,CASSRQVGNQPQHF,TGCGCCAGCAGCCGGCAGGTCGGCAATCAGCCCCAGCATTTT
many,-,TRBV11-2,TRBJ2-3,CASSLESRDTQYF,TGTGCCAGCAGCTTAGAGTCGCGAGATACGCAGTATTTT
many,-,TRBV7-8,TRBJ2-2,CASSTWLTGGANTGELFF,TGTGCCAGCAGCACATGGCTGACGGGCGGGGCGAACACCGGGGAGCTGTTTTTT
once,-,TRBV6-1,TRBJ2-7,CASSEAGPAFSYEQYF,TGTGCCAGCAGTGAAGCAGGGCCGGCATTTAGCTACGAGCAGTACTTC
many,-,TRBV29-1,TRBJ2-5,CSVYRGSGGAETQYF,TGCAGCGTCTACCGGGGGAGTGGGGGCGCGGAGACCCAGTACTTC
few,-,TRBV20-1,TRBJ2-4,CSASEDSLDTWEAKNIQYF,TGCAGTGCTAGTGAGGATTCTCTGGACACCTGGGAGGCCAAAAACATTCAGTACTTC
-,TRBD1,TRBV5-1,TRBJ2-1,CASSFDRGHGEQFF,TGCGCCAGCAGCTTCGACAGGGGGCATGGTGAGCAGTTCTTC
-,-,TRBV7-9,TRBJ1-5,CASSLEGGIGNQPQHF,TGTGCCAGCAGCTTAGAAGGGGGTATCGGCAATCAGCCCCAGCATTTT
many,-,TRBV6-5,TRBJ1-1,CASSYTHRMDNTEAFF,TGTGCCAGCAGTTACACTCATCGAATGGACAACACTGAAGCTTTCTTT
many,TRBD2,TRBV5-1,TRBJ2-3,CASSFTGLAASTDTQYF,TGCGCCAGCAGCTTTACCGGACTAGCGGCTAGCACAGATACGCAGTATTTT
few,-,TRBV7-6,TRBJ1-4,CASSQGGGGWEKLFF,TGTGCCAGCAGCCAAGGAGGGGGGGGTTGGGAAAAACTGTTTTTT
-,TRBD1,TRBV7-9,TRBJ2-7,CASSWGQRTEQYF,TGTGCCAGCAGTTGGGGACAGCGGACCGAGCAGTACTTC
many,-,TRBV12-5,TRBJ2-3,CASGSGPPGSEGTDTQYF,TGTGCTAGTGGTTCGGGCCCGCCAGGGAGTGAAGGCACAGATACGCAGTATTTT
few,-,TRBV5-5,TRBJ1-2,CASSSGQTDGYTF,TGTGCCAGCAGCTCCGGACAGACGGATGGCTACACCTTC
many,-,TRBV28,TRBJ2-3,CASTGQAGSTDTQYF,TGTGCCAGCACGGGGCAGGCAGGCTCTACAGATACGCAGTATTTT
-,TRBD2,TRBV20-1,TRBJ2-7,CSGLRETGQYF,TGCAGTGGCCTGCGGGAGACCGGACAGTACTTC
many,-,TRBV3-1,TRBJ2-1,CASSRARGEQFF,TGTGCCAGCAGCCGGGCTAGAGGTGAGCAGTTCTTC
many,TRBD2,TRBV7-2,TRBJ2-1,CASSLGLAGGQPLNEQFF,TGTGCCAGCAGCTTGGGACTAGCGGGAGGGCAACCTTTAAATGAGCAGTTCTTC
-,-,TRBV24-1,TRBJ2-7,CATSENYEQYF,TGTGCCACCAGTGAGAACTACGAGCAGTACTTC
many,-,TRBV12-3/TRBV12-4,TRBJ2-5,CASSSRAEGWGRETQYF,TGTGCCAGCAGTTCCCGGGCCGAAGGATGGGGGCGAGAGACCCAGTACTTC
many,-,TRBV2,TRBJ2-3,CASGGLTDTQYF,TGTGCCAGCGGAGGGCTCACAGATACGCAGTATTTT
many,-,TRBV6-1,TRBJ2-3,CASTLTGFNTQYF,TGTGCCAGCACTTTGACGGGGTTTAATACGCAGTATTTT
many,-,TRBV12-3/TRBV12-4,TRBJ1-1,CASSLWGRDTEAFF,TGTGCCAGCAGTTTGTGGGGACGTGACACTGAAGCTTTCTTT
-,-,TRBV20-1,TRBJ2-7,CSARPTGSTEQYF,TGCAGTGCCCGCCCCACCGGGTCGACCGAGCAGTACTTC
medium-sized,TRBD1,TRBV2,TRBJ2-1,CASGSGQVYDEQFF,TGTGCCAGCGGCTCGGGACAGGTGTACGATGAGCAGTTCTTC
many,-,TRBV27,TRBJ2-3,CASSLNEQGPDTQYF,TGTGCCAGCAGTTTAAACGAACAGGGACCAGATACGCAGTATTTT
-,TRBD1,TRBV6-2/TRBV6-3,TRBJ1-2,CASSFLGQGVRSDGYTF,TGTGCCAGCAGTTTTCTAGGACAGGGAGTGAGGTCGGATGGCTACACCTTC
many,-,TRBV12-3/TRBV12-4,TRBJ2-1,CAPGGYNEQFF,TGTGCCCCCGGGGGATACAATGAGCAGTTCTTC
-,TRBD2,TRBV28,TRBJ2-2,CASTKFLASGLIGELFF,TGTGCCAGCACCAAATTCCTGGCTAGCGGGTTGATCGGGGAGCTGTTTTTT
-,TRBD1,TRBV20-1,TRBJ2-2,CSARTGPTGELFF,TGCAGTGCTAGGACAGGGCCCACCGGGGAGCTGTTTTTT
many,-,TRBV5-1,TRBJ1-5,CASSSGLRGSNQPQHF,TGCGCCAGCAGCTCCGGACTCCGCGGCAGCAATCAGCCCCAGCATTTT
many,TRBD1,TRBV7-9,TRBJ1-2,CASSPRDRGNYGYTF,TGTGCCAGCAGCCCCCGGGACAGGGGGAACTATGGCTACACCTTC
many,-,TRBV7-9,TRBJ1-2,CASSSPGTATNYGYTF,TGTGCCAGCAGCTCCCCCGGGACGGCTACTAACTATGGCTACACCTTC
-,TRBD1,TRBV6-4,TRBJ1-5,CASSRQGADRDQPQHF,TGTGCCAGCAGTCGACAGGGGGCAGATAGGGATCAGCCCCAGCATTTT
-,-,TRBV30,TRBJ1-5,CAWSTAGGGNQPQHF,TGTGCCTGGAGTACCGCGGGAGGAGGCAATCAGCCCCAGCATTTT
many,-,TRBV12-3/TRBV12-4,TRBJ2-3,CASSRLEGTQYF,TGTGCCAGCAGCCGCCTCGAGGGTACGCAGTATTTT
many,-,TRBV5-1,TRBJ1-3,CASSSGDSGNTIYF,TGCGCCAGCAGCTCTGGAGACTCTGGAAACACCATATATTTT
-,-,TRBV7-9,TRBJ2-3,CASSYIGGIVRDKSTDTQYF,TGTGCCAGCAGCTATATAGGGGGGATTGTTCGGGACAAAAGCACAGATACGCAGTATTTT
many,TRBD1,TRBV28,TRBJ1-1,CASSIEGTGYTEAFF,TGTGCCAGCAGTATAGAAGGGACAGGATACACTGAAGCTTTCTTT
many,-,TRBV12-5,TRBJ2-7,CASGLVSKLREQYF,TGTGCTAGTGGTTTGGTCTCTAAACTAAGAGAGCAGTACTTC
-,-,TRBV19,TRBJ1-2,CASSTQPSRWGYTF,TGTGCCAGTAGTACTCAGCCCAGCCGGTGGGGCTACACCTTC
many,TRBD1,TRBV12-3/TRBV12-4,TRBJ2-5,CASSSPGPGQGAVGWETQYF,TGTGCCAGCAGCTCTCCAGGCCCCGGACAGGGGGCCGTGGGTTGGGAGACCCAGTACTTC
many,-,TRBV7-6,TRBJ2-2,CASKRAANTGELFF,TGTGCCAGCAAGAGAGCGGCGAACACCGGGGAGCTGTTTTTT
many,-,TRBV19,TRBJ1-2,CASSPPTGYRKANYGYTF,TGTGCCAGTAGCCCCCCGACGGGCTATCGGAAAGCTAACTATGGCTACACCTTC
many,-,TRBV4-1,TRBJ1-5,CASSQGGLSNQPQHF,TGCGCCAGCAGCCAAGGGGGGCTTAGCAATCAGCCCCAGCATTTT
many,-,TRBV5-1,TRBJ1-1,CASSPAWTASITEAFF,TGCGCCAGCAGCCCAGCCTGGACAGCCTCCATCACTGAAGCTTTCTTT
-,-,TRBV12-3/TRBV12-4,TRBJ1-5,CASTHTRSGLAYSNQPQHF,TGTGCCAGCACCCACACCCGGTCGGGGCTTGCCTATAGCAATCAGCCCCAGCATTTT
many,-,TRBV3-1,TRBJ2-3,CASSQVGGGSWTDTQYF,TGTGCCAGCAGCCAAGTTGGAGGGGGGTCGTGGACAGATACGCAGTATTTT
many,-,TRBV4-3,TRBJ1-2,CASSQEGRGMDGYTF,TGCGCCAGCAGCCAAGAGGGCAGGGGAATGGATGGCTACACCTTC
many,TRBD2,TRBV4-1,TRBJ2-1,CASSQAPGLAAQSPYNEQFF,TGCGCCAGCAGCCAAGCCCCGGGACTAGCGGCCCAGAGCCCCTACAATGAGCAGTTCTTC
many,-,TRBV12-3/TRBV12-4,TRBJ1-1,CASSFWGGGAFF,TGTGCCAGCAGTTTTTGGGGGGGGGGAGCTTTCTTT
few,-,TRBV10-3,TRBJ2-3,CAISGGPGDTQYF,TGTGCCATCAGTGGAGGGCCTGGAGATACGCAGTATTTT
many,TRBD2,TRBV18,TRBJ2-3,CASRTRRGSDTQYF,TGTGCCAGTCGGACAAGGCGCGGGAGTGATACGCAGTATTTT
many,TRBD1,TRBV28,TRBJ2-2,CASSLSGTGEMNTGELFF,TGTGCCAGCAGTTTATCAGGGACAGGGGAGATGAACACCGGGGAGCTGTTTTTT
many,-,TRBV20-1,TRBJ1-2,CSAGGYTF,TGCAGCGCGGGAGGCTACACCTTC
many,TRBD2,TRBV27,TRBJ2-5,CASSGRLAGGYQETQYF,TGTGCCAGCAGTGGTCGACTAGCGGGAGGGTACCAAGAGACCCAGTACTTC